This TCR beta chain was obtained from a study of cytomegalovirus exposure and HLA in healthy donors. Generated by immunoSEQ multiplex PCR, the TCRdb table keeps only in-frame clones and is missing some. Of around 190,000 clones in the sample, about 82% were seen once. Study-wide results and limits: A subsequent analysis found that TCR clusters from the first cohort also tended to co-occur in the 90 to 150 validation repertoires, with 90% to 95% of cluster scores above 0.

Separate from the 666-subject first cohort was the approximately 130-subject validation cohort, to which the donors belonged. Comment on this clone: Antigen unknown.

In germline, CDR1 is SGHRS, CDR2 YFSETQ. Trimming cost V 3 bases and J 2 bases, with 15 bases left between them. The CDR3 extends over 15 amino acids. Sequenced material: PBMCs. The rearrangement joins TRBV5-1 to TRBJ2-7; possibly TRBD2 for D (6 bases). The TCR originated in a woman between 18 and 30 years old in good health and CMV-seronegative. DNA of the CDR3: TGCGCCAGCAGCTCCCTGGGGGAGGCACCCTACGAGCAGTACTTC. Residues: CASSSLGEAPYEQYF.